The clone carrying this TCR beta chain was seen only once. Its antigen is unidentified. These data originate in a study of T cell repertoires in cytomegalovirus infection. Whole-study context: The public TCR beta signatures pointed to both CMV infection and matching HLA type.

Overall study findings and caveats: HLA-C-restricted CMV-specific TCR beta clonotypes prevailed in the ex vivo response. Summed frequency of public TCR beta families distinguished CMV carriers with the relevant HLA.

Germline CDR1 and CDR2: LNHDA and SQIVND (reference sequence). Trimming stripped 3 bases from V and 2 bases from J, with 5 bases between. The CDR3 has 13 amino acids. TCRdb re-called the reads with MiXCR, one entry per CDR3 protein. This table has around 490,000 distinct CDR3 sequences, around 27% appearing once. This TCR came from a human donor in good health (CMV status not recorded). Some clones in this sample may be carry-over from other donors' samples. The rearrangement links TRBV19 to TRBJ1-3; unclear D gene. Sequencing used PBMCs. The CDR3 DNA is TGTGCCAGTAGTATGCGGGCTGGAAACACCATATATTTT. It yields the protein CASSMRAGNTIYF.